This T cell receptor (beta chain) stems from a study of spatial heterogeneity in lung cancer. Across the whole study: Matched bulk RNA-seq gave a T cell module score that correlated strongly with tumor-region TCR transcript counts.

Within the sample, this clonotype is medium-sized (0.01 to 0.1%). Its antigen is as yet unknown. From the 5' RACE reads, TCRdb called clonotypes with MiXCR, one entry per CDR3 protein. The repertoire includes 4,500 to 6,500 distinct CDR3 sequences, roughly 29% of them detected once, and approximately 20% sits in the top ten. General study findings and limits: Within tumors, counts of expanded alpha and beta TCRs tracked tumor mutation counts. Numbers of ubiquitous and regional expanded TCRs tracked ubiquitous and regional nonsynonymous mutation counts, respectively.

Time point defined: sample taken at primary tumor resection. Germline loops: CDR1 SGHRS, CDR2 YFSETQ. V lost 0 bases to trimming and J lost 5 bases, with 11 bases between them. The CDR3 runs 14 residues. This chain uses TRBV5-1 with TRBJ2-5; D might be TRBD2 (5 bases). This receptor was obtained from a male donor with early-stage non-small cell lung cancer. The specimen was lung tumor tissue, collected at surgery. This CDR3 is CASSLDAGGETQYF. CDR3 nucleotide sequence: TGCGCCAGCAGCTTGGATGCGGGCGGGGAGACCCAGTACTTC.